This T cell receptor (beta chain) is from a study of OX40 agonist ivuxolimab in advanced cancers. Study-level points and caveats: At 0.1 to 3.0 mg/kg and by week 6, CD4+ and CD8+ T cells in the blood had expanded clonally. Mean expanded clone counts were higher in CD8+ than CD4+ T cells.

A word on this clone: Its antigen is still unknown.

Sequenced by immunoSEQ multiplex PCR; TCRdb stores in-frame clones only, minus some. The sample contains about 32,000 clones, 81% of which appear only once. The receptor was isolated from an adult with an advanced solid tumor such as melanoma, head and neck, liver or kidney cancer. The starting material was CD4+ or CD8+ T cells sorted from blood, obtained in a trial of the OX40 agonist ivuxolimab.

The CDR3 spells CASLGQRSPEAFF. The CDR3, as DNA: TGTGCCAGCTTGGGACAGAGATCTCCTGAAGCTTTCTTT. V usage is TRBV5-6 and J usage is TRBJ1-1; 7 bases fit TRBD1. V gave up 7 bases and J gave up 6 bases; unmatched junction bases: 9. CDR1 is SGHDT and CDR2 is YYEEEE in the germline V gene. The CDR3 has 13 amino acids.